This passage covers 20 T cell receptor beta chains from one sample sequenced in a study of radiation and T cells in renal cell carcinoma (dated by TCRdb to the early 2020s). Interpreted using the paper, the time point label stands for: blood 4 weeks post-SBRT, at nephrectomy. Taken with the paper, the label for treatment or condition translates to: 15 Gy SBRT to primary tumor, nephrectomy 4 weeks later. Library creation used the immunoSEQ multiplex PCR assay. In its TCRdb copy, this immuneACCESS table keeps in-frame sequences only and misses some clones. Where compared with another copy, unresolved V genes explain less than half of these, and the others have no known cause. In this sample the table shows 25,000 to 40,000 clones, about 84% of which occur a single time. The ten largest clones capture roughly a third of the sample. The input for sequencing was blood, taken from a patient whose treatment included radiotherapy and nephrectomy. The receptors stem from a man between 60 and 75 years old with renal cell carcinoma.

The V call is TRBV5-1, the J call TRBJ2-3; the D is unclear. CDR1 and CDR2 (germline): SGHRS, YFSETQ. This CDR3 is built from 14 residues. Trimming pared 2 bases from V and 5 bases from J, leaving 12 bases between. The CDR3 region has the DNA TGCGCCAGCAGCTTAAGTAGTTATGTAGATACGCAGTATTTT. Translation: CASSLSSYVDTQYF.

For this clone: At one of its ends the junction is not consistent with the germline gene, which may arise from a read error. This sequence joins TRBV13 and TRBJ2-7; 7 nucleotides match TRBD2. Germline assignment: CDR1 PRHDT and CDR2 FYEKMQ (reference sequence). The CDR3 contains 15 residues. CDR3 nucleotide sequence: TGTGCCTGCAGGGAAAGCGGGACGCTTGTACACGAGCAGTACTTC. Translated, it gives CACRESGTLVHEQYF.

The chain has TRBV9 and TRBJ2-3; D call uncertain. CDR3 length equals 15 residues. From germline, CDR1 is SGDLS and CDR2 YYNGEE. The ends were cut back, 2 bases at V and 0 bases at J, with 10 bases in the middle. CDR3 in DNA: TGTGCCAGCAGCGTCGTGAGCTTAAGCACAGATACGCAGTATTTT. The encoded protein is CASSVVSLSTDTQYF.

This clone was recorded a few times. This sequence joins TRBV7-8 and TRBJ2-7; the D is unclear. The CDR3 has 14 residues. Germline CDR1 SGHVS, CDR2 FQNEAQ. Trimming took 1 base from V and 4 from J, leaving 11 bases between them. The CDR3 spells CASSLGQAAYEQYF. DNA of the CDR3: TGTGCCAGCAGCTTAGGGCAGGCAGCGTACGAGCAGTACTTC.

This sequence joins TRBV15 and TRBJ2-3; the match to TRBD2 covers 11 bases. Trimming at V came to 5 bases and at J to 0 bases, leaving 4 bases not matched to a gene. The CDR3 consists of 16 residues. The germline gives CDR1 LNHNV, CDR2 YYDKDF (reference sequence). CDR3 DNA: TGTGCCACCAGCTTACTAGCGGGAGCTAGCACAGATACGCAGTATTTT. The encoded protein is CATSLLAGASTDTQYF. The entire variable domain, with the rest obtained from reference TRBV15 and TRBJ2-3, is as follows: DAMVIQNPRYQVTQFGKPVTLSCSQTLNHNVMYWYQQKSSQAPKLLFHYYDKDFNNEADTPDNFQSRRPNTSFCFLDIRSPGLGDTAMYLCATSLLAGASTDTQYFGPGTRLTVL.

The chain recombines TRBV18 with TRBJ1-2; TRBD1 agrees at 7 bases. Germline CDR1 and CDR2: KGHSH and LQKENI. This CDR3 spans 17 amino acids. V dropped 2 bases and J dropped 4; count of bases not matched to a gene: 13. The CDR3 here is CASSPDYKGALGYGYTF. The CDR3 DNA reads as TGTGCCAGCTCACCAGACTATAAGGGGGCGCTTGGCTATGGCTACACCTTC.

This clone was seen a single time. The chain recombines TRBV2 with TRBJ2-4; tentatively, D is TRBD1 or TRBD2 (5 bases each). V dropped 6 bases and J dropped 8 bases, with 14 bases sitting between them. The CDR3 has 13 residues. Germline-derived CDR1 and CDR2 are SNHLY and FYNNEI. The CDR3 loop is CASSPTGTHIQYF. CDR3 DNA: TGTGCCAGCAGCCCAACGGGGACGCACATTCAGTACTTC.

The J gene is TRBJ1-3, the V gene TRBV6-5, with D hard to call. V lost 0 bases, J lost 8 bases, and 14 bases lay in between. The CDR3 runs 15 residues. Germline V lookup: CDR1 MNHEY, CDR2 SVGAGI. This chain's CDR3 is CASSYSQSSADTIYF. The CDR3 nucleotides read TGTGCCAGCAGTTACTCCCAGTCATCCGCGGACACCATATATTTT.

The chain combines TRBV7-7 with TRBJ2-5; D is unclear. V was clipped by 1 base and J by 1 base, with 7 bases between them. The CDR3 length is 14 residues. The germline V gene has CDR1 SSHAT and CDR2 FNYEAQ (reference sequence). CDR3 nucleotide sequence: TGTGCCAGCAGCTTAGACGGGCCCCAAGAGACCCAGTACTTC. Translation: CASSLDGPQETQYF. Drawing the rest from reference TRBV7-7 and TRBJ2-5, the complete variable domain is GAGVSQSPRYKVTKRGQDVTLRCDPISSHATLYWYQQALGQGPEFLTYFNYEAQPDKSGLPSDRFSAERPEGSISTLTIQRTEQRDSAMYRCASSLDGPQETQYFGPGTRLLVL.

This clone has a single count. The rearrangement joins TRBV9 to TRBJ2-3; D possibly matches TRBD1 or TRBD2 (5 bases each). There are 17 residues in the CDR3. V gave up 0 bases and J gave up 4 bases, with 18 bases separating them. The V gene's germline CDR1 is SGDLS and CDR2 YYNGEE. The CDR3 DNA sequence: TGTGCCAGCAGCGTAGAAGTATGGGGGAGTTCTCCAGATACGCAGTATTTT. Residues: CASSVEVWGSSPDTQYF.

The genes are TRBV19 and TRBJ1-5, with D uncertain. Deletions cut 8 bases from V and 3 bases from J, with 11 bases between. The CDR3 consists of 13 residues. Germline V lookup: CDR1 LNHDA, CDR2 SQIVND (reference sequence). The DNA of the CDR3 is TGTGCCAGTGGGTATAGGGTCAATCAGCCCCAGCATTTT. It specifies CASGYRVNQPQHF.

The CDR3 bases are TGTGCCAGCAGCTCCTCTCTAGCGGGAGATACAGATACGCAGTATTTT. Encoded protein: CASSSSLAGDTDTQYF. The chain uses TRBV7-2 and TRBJ2-3, with 10 bases fitting TRBD2. V shed 4 bases and J 3 bases; nucleotides not matched to a gene: 7. CDR3 length: 16 amino acids. Germline CDR1 reads SGHTA; CDR2 reads FQGNSA.

The rearrangement joins TRBV14 to TRBJ2-4, with 9 positions matching TRBD1. The V gene's germline CDR1 is SGHDN and CDR2 FVKESK. This CDR3 is 14 amino acids long. V lost 4 bases to trimming and J lost 5 bases; unmatched junction nucleotides: 3. In DNA form, the CDR3 reads TGTGCCAGCAGCCTTACAGGGGGCCAAAACATTCAGTACTTC. Encoded protein: CASSLTGGQNIQYF.

This sequence joins TRBV7-3 and TRBJ2-3; no clear D gene. Between the trimmed V and J ends, which lost 1 base and 1 base, there was a span of 0 bases. Germline V gene sequence: CDR1 SGHTA, CDR2 FQGTGA. The CDR3 extends over 12 amino acids. The CDR3 region has the DNA TGTGCCAGCAGCTTAAGCACAGATACGCAGTATTTT. It encodes CASSLSTDTQYF.

The gene calls are TRBV28 and TRBJ2-7; D is ambiguous. V was clipped by 6 bases and J by 7 bases, with 13 bases between them. CDR3 length: 12 amino acids. Germline CDR1 reads MDHEN; CDR2 reads SYDVKM. The CDR3 coding sequence is TGTGCCAGCAGACGGACCCGCCAAGAGCAGTACTTC. Its translation: CASRRTRQEQYF.

The chain uses TRBV7-3 and TRBJ1-3; perhaps TRBD1 as D (6 bases). Germline CDR1 SGHTA, CDR2 FQGTGA. V lost 5 bases to trimming and J lost 4 bases, with 12 bases between them. The CDR3 contains 14 residues. CDR3 sequence: CASSPTGQGNTIYF. The CDR3 DNA is TGTGCCAGCAGCCCAACCGGACAGGGAAACACCATATATTTT.

The chain joins TRBV14 to TRBJ2-2; TRBD1 matches at 10 bases. After removal of 3 bases from V and 4 bases from J, the junction contained 8 bases not matched to a gene. The germline gives CDR1 SGHDN, CDR2 FVKESK. The CDR3 sequence is 17 residues long. CDR3 in DNA: TGTGCCAGCAGCCAGGTCGGGACAGGGGTCTTCACCGGGGAGCTGTTTTTT. Translating it yields CASSQVGTGVFTGELFF.

This clone was counted once. The gene calls are TRBV14 and TRBJ2-7, with 8 positions matching TRBD2. The V and J ends lost 2 bases and 2 bases, in that order; junction bases with no gene match: 8. Germline V lookup: CDR1 SGHDN, CDR2 FVKESK. This CDR3 has 16 residues. CDR3 in DNA: TGTGCCAGCAGCCAATTAACTAGCGGTTTCCCCTACGAGCAGTACTTC. Translation gives CASSQLTSGFPYEQYF.

The rearrangement uses TRBV7-9 and TRBJ1-1; D is possibly TRBD1 (5 bases). V was trimmed by 5 bases and J by 3 bases, leaving 19 bases between them. This CDR3 contains 16 residues. Germline-derived CDR1 and CDR2 are SEHNR and FQNEAQ (reference sequence). The CDR3 loop is CASSLYGRGGDTEAFF. CDR3 nucleotides: TGTGCCAGCAGCCTTTACGGAAGGGGAGGGGACACTGAAGCTTTCTTT.

CDR3 in amino acids: CASSSFVDHEQYF. CDR3 nucleotide sequence: TGTGCCAGCAGCTCGTTCGTCGACCACGAGCAGTACTTC. V usage is TRBV14 and J usage is TRBJ2-7; no reliable D call. The length of the CDR3 is 13 residues. Germline values: CDR1 SGHDN, CDR2 FVKESK. V was clipped by 5 bases and J by 5 bases, with 13 bases between them.